This T cell receptor (beta chain) was found in a study of blood T cell repertoires in COVID-19. At the level of the study: Both acute and convalescent COVID-19 samples were obtained from the United States, Italy and Spain.

The CDR3 is 16 residues long. The J segment lost 7 bases and the V segment lost 3 bases, leaving 12 bases of the junction unmatched. Germline CDR1 reads GTSNPN; CDR2 reads SVGIG (reference sequence). The assay was immunoSEQ multiplex PCR, and TCRdb's table has in-frame clones only and misses some. The sample contains about 230,000 clones, under 90% of which appear only once. The sequence was obtained from a man between 50 and 59 years old with COVID-19, enrolled during active disease. The V gene is TRBV30, the J gene TRBJ1-4; 9 bases map to TRBD1. Sequenced material: peripheral blood. DNA of the CDR3: TGTGCCTGGAGGATAACAGGGGGCGCCGGAGGTGAAAAACTGTTTTTT. Translating gives CAWRITGGAGGEKLFF.